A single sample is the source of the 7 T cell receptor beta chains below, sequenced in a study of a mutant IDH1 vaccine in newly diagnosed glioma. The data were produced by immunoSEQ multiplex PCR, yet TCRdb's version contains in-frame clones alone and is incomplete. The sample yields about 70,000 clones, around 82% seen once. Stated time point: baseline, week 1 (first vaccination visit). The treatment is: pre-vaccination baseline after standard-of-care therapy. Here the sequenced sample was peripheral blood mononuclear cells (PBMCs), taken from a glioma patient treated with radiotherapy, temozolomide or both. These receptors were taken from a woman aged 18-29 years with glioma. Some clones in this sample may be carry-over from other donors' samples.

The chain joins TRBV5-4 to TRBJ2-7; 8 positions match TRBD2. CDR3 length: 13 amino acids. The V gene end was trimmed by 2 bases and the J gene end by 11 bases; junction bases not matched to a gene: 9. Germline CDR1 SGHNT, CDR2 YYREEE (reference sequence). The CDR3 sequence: CASSFGGAGEKYF. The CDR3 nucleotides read TGTGCCAGCAGCTTCGGTGGAGCGGGAGAAAAGTACTTC.

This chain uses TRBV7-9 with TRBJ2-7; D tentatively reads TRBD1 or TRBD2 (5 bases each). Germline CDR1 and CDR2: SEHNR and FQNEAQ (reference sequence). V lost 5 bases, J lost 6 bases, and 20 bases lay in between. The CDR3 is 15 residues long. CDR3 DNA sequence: TGTGCCAGCAGCCCCCCCCGGGACCCAAGGGGCGAGCAGTACTTC. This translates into CASSPPRDPRGEQYF.

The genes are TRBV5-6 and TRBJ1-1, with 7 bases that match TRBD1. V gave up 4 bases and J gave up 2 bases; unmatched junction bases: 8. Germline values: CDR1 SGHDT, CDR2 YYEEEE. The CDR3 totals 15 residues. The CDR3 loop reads CASSRGGQLNTEAFF. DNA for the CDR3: TGTGCCAGCAGCCGGGGGGGACAGCTCAACACTGAAGCTTTCTTT.

In nucleotides, the CDR3 is TGTGCCAGCCATAGCGGGGGCTCGGGAGAGACCCAGTACTTC. This translates into CASHSGGSGETQYF. The chain recombines TRBV2 with TRBJ2-5, with TRBD2 matching 9 bases. Germline CDR1 is SNHLY and CDR2 is FYNNEI. This CDR3 spans 14 amino acids. The V gene end was trimmed by 8 bases and the J gene end by 4 bases; junction bases not matched to a gene: 8.

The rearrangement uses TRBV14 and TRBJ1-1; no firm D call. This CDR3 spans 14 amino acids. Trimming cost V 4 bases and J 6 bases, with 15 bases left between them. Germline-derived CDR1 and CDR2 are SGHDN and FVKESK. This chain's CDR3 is CASSPEVGTAEAFF. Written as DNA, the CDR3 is TGTGCCAGCAGCCCCGAGGTAGGTACGGCTGAAGCTTTCTTT.

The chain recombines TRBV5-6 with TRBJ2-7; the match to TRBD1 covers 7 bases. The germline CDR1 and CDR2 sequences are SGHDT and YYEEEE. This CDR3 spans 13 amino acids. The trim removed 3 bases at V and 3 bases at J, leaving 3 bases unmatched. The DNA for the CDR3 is TGTGCCAGCAGCTGGACAGGCGTCTACGAGCAGTACTTC. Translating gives CASSWTGVYEQYF.

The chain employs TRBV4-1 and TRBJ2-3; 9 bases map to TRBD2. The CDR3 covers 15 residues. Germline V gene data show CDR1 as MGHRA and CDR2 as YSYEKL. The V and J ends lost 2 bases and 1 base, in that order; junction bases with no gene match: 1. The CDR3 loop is CASSQRTSGTDTQYF. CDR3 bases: TGCGCCAGCAGCCAACGGACTAGCGGCACAGATACGCAGTATTTT.